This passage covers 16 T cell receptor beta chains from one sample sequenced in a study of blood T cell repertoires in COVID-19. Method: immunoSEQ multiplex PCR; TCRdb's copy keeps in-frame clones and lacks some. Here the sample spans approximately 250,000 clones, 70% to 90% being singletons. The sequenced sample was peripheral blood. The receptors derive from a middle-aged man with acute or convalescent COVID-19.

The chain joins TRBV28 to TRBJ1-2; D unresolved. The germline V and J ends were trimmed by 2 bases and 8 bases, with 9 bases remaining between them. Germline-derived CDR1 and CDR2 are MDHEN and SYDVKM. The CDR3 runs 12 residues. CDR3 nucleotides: TGTGCCAGCAGTTTAGGAGGCTCCGGCTACACCTTC. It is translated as CASSLGGSGYTF.

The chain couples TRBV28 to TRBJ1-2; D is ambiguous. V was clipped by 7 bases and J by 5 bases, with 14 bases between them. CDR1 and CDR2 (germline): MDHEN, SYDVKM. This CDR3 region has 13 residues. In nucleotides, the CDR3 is TGTGCCAGCAAAACCGGGTCCCGATATGGCTACACCTTC. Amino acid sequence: CASKTGSRYGYTF.

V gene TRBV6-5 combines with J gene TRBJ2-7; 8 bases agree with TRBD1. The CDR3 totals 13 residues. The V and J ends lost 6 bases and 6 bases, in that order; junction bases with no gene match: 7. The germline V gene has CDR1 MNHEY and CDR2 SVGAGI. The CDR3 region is CASSPPGGAEQYF. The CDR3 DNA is TGTGCCAGCAGCCCCCCAGGGGGCGCCGAGCAGTACTTC.

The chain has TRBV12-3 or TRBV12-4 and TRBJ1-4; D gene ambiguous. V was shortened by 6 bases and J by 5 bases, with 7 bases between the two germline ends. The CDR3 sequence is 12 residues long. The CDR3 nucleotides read TGTGCCAGCAGGAATAGAAATGAAAAACTGTTTTTT. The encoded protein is CASRNRNEKLFF.

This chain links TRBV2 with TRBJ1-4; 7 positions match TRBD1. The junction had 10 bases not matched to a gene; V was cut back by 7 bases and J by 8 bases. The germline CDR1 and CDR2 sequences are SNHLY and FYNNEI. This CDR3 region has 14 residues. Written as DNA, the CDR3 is TGTGCCAGCACCGCGACAGGGAAAAACGAAAAACTGTTTTTT. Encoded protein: CASTATGKNEKLFF.

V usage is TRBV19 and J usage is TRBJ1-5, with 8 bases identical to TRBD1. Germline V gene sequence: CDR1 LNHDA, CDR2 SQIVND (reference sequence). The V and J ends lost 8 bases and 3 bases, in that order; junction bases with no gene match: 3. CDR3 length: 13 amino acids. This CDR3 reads CASWDRINQPQHF. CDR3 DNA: TGTGCCAGTTGGGACAGGATCAATCAGCCCCAGCATTTT.

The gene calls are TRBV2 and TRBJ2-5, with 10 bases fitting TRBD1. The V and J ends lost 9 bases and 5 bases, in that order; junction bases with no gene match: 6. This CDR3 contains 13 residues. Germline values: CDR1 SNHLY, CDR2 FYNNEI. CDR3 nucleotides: TGTGCCAGTAGGGACAGGGGACAGGAGACCCAGTACTTC. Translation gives CASRDRGQETQYF.

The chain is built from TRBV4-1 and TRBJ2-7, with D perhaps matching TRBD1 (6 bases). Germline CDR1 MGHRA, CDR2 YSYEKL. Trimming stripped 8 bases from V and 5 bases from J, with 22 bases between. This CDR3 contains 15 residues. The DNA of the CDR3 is TGCGCCAGCGCCCCAGGGGACAAGGACGGACACGAGCAGTACTTC. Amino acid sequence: CASAPGDKDGHEQYF.

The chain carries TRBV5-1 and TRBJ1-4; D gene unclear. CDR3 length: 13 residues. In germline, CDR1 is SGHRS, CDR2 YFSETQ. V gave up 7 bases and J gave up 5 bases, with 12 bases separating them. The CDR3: CASSTEQNEKLFF. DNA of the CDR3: TGCGCCAGCTCGACTGAACAAAATGAAAAACTGTTTTTT.

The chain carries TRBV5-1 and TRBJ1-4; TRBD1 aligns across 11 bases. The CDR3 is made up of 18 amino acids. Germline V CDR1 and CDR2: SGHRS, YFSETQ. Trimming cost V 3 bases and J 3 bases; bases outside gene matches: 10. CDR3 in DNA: TGCGCCAGCAGCTCCGGGACAGGGGGTCTTCTGGCTAATGAAAAACTGTTTTTT. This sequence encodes CASSSGTGGLLANEKLFF.

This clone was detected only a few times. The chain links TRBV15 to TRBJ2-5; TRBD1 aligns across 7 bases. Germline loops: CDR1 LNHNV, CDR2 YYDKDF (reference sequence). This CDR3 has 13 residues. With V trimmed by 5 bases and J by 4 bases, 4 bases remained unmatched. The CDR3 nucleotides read TGTGCCACCAGCGGAACAGGGGTAGAGACCCAGTACTTC. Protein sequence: CATSGTGVETQYF.

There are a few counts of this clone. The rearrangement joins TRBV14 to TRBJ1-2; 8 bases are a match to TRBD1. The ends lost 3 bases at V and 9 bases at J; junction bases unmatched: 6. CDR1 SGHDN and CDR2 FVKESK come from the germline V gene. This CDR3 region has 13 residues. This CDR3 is CASSHGQGLSYTF. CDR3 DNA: TGTGCCAGCAGCCACGGACAGGGTCTAAGCTACACCTTC.

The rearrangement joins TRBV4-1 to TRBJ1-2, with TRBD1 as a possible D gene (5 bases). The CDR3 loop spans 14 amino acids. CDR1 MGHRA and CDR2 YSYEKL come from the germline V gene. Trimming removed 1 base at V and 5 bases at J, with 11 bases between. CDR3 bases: TGCGCCAGCAGCCAAGTTGGCAGGGATTATGGCTACACCTTC. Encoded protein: CASSQVGRDYGYTF.

CDR3 residues: CASSSNRGFEQYF. The CDR3 nucleotides are TGTGCCAGCAGCAGCAACAGGGGTTTCGAGCAGTACTTC. The chain has TRBV3-1 (or the pseudogene TRBV3-2) and TRBJ2-7; 7 nucleotides agree with TRBD1. The CDR3 loop spans 13 amino acids. Per the germline V gene, CDR1 is LGHDT and CDR2 is YNNKEL (reference sequence). J gave up 6 bases and V 5 bases, and 7 bases lay outside the gene matches.

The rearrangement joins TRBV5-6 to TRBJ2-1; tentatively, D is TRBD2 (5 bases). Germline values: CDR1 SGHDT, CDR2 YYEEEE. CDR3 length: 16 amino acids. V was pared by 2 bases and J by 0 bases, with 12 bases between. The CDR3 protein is CASSFGSGSSYNEQFF. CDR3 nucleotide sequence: TGTGCCAGCAGCTTCGGGTCTGGGAGCTCCTACAATGAGCAGTTCTTC.

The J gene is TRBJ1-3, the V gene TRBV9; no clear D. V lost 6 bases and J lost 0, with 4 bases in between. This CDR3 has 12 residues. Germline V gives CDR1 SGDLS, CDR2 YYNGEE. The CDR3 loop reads CASTGSGNTIYF. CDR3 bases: TGTGCCAGCACAGGCTCTGGAAACACCATATATTTT.